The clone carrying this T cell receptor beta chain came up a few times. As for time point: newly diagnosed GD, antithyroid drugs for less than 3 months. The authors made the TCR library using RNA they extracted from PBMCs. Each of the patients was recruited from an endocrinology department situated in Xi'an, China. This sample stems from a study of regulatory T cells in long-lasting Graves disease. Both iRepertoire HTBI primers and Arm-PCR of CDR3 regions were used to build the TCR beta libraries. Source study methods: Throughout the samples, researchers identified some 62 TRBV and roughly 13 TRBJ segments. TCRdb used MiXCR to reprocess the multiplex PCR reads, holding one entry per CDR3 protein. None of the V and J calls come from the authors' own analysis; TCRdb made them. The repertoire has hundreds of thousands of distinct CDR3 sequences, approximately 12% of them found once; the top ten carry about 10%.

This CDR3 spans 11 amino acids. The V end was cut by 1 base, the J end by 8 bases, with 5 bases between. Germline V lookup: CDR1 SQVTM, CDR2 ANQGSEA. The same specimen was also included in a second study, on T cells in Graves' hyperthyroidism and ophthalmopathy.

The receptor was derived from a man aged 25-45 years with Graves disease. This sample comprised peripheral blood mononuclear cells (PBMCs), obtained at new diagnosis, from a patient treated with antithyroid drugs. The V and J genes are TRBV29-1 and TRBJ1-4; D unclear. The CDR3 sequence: CSVEVREKLFF. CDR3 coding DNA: TGCAGCGTTGAAGTGCGAGAAAAACTGTTTTTT.